These 20 T cell receptor beta chains came from one sample sequenced in a study of blood T cell repertoires in COVID-19. TCRdb's copy holds only in-frame clones and misses some; the assay was immunoSEQ multiplex PCR. The sample includes around 100,000 clones, about 85% seen only once; the top ten take around 6%. Material: peripheral blood. The receptors derive from a woman aged 55-75 years with COVID-19, enrolled during active disease.

V is TRBV12-3 or TRBV12-4 and J is TRBJ1-2, with no clear D. CDR3 length: 11 amino acids. V lost 7 bases and J 3 bases, leaving 6 bases between the germline ends. The CDR3 DNA sequence: TGTGCCAGCAAAGAGGACTATGGCTACACCTTC. Translated, it gives CASKEDYGYTF.

The gene calls are TRBV6-5 and TRBJ2-1; 9 nucleotides align to TRBD1. V dropped 6 bases and J dropped 5; count of bases not matched to a gene: 5. Germline CDR1 and CDR2: MNHEY and SVGAGI. This CDR3 has 14 residues. CDR3 nucleotides: TGTGCCAGCAGCGGGGACAGGGCGGACAATGAGCAGTTCTTC. The encoded protein is CASSGDRADNEQFF.

The chain links TRBV7-3 to TRBJ2-2; 11 bases are shared with TRBD1. CDR3 length: 15 residues. J gave up 7 bases and V 4 bases, and 5 bases lay outside the gene matches. Germline CDR1 SGHTA, CDR2 FQGTGA. The chain's CDR3 is CASSSDRGRGGELFF. CDR3 nucleotides: TGTGCCAGCAGCTCGGACAGGGGGCGCGGCGGGGAGCTGTTTTTT.

The V gene is TRBV21-1, the J gene TRBJ1-2; the table gives TRBD1 as D, unverified against the DNA. TRBV21-1 is recorded as a pseudogene. The CDR3 sequence is 18 residues long. This CDR3 reads CASSTKWGTGDPSHGYTF. The CDR3 nucleotides read TGTGCCAGCAGCACTAAGTGGGGGACAGGGGACCCTTCGCACGGCTACACCTTC.

The genes are TRBV27 and TRBJ2-7; D is possibly TRBD2 (6 bases). Germline V gene data show CDR1 as MNHEY and CDR2 as SMNVEV (reference sequence). V was trimmed by 4 bases and J by 0 bases, leaving 16 bases between them. There are 16 residues in the CDR3. The CDR3 region has the DNA TGTGCCAGCAGTTCCGGACTATTTTCGGCCTCCTACGAGCAGTACTTC. It specifies CASSSGLFSASYEQYF.

This sequence joins TRBV19 and TRBJ2-3, with TRBD2 matching over 11 bases. This CDR3 contains 15 residues. The trim removed 5 bases at V and 10 bases at J, leaving 11 bases unmatched. CDR1 is LNHDA and CDR2 is SQIVND in the germline V gene (reference sequence). The CDR3 is CASSEALAGGRAQYF. The CDR3 bases are TGTGCCAGTAGTGAGGCGCTAGCGGGGGGAAGGGCGCAGTATTTT.

The chain couples TRBV9 to TRBJ2-2; possibly TRBD1 for D (7 bases). Germline-derived CDR1 and CDR2 are SGDLS and YYNGEE. Deletions cut 4 bases from V and 6 bases from J, with 19 bases between. The length of the CDR3 is 16 residues. The CDR3 region is CASSSRGDPEPGELFF. In DNA form, the CDR3 reads TGTGCCAGCAGCTCCAGGGGGGACCCGGAGCCCGGGGAGCTGTTTTTT.

CDR3 loop: CASSVGLTGSNYGYTF. DNA for the CDR3: TGTGCCAGCAGCGTAGGTTTGACAGGAAGCAACTATGGCTACACCTTC. V is TRBV9 and J is TRBJ1-2; TRBD1 is a possible D gene (6 bases). The V end lost 0 bases, the J end lost 2 bases, and 14 bases lay between the germline ends. The CDR3 consists of 16 residues. Germline lookup yields CDR1 SGDLS and CDR2 YYNGEE.

In DNA, the CDR3 is TGTGCCAGCAGCGGACAAATCAATCAGCCCCAGCATTTT. This sequence encodes CASSGQINQPQHF. The chain is built from TRBV6-5 and TRBJ1-5, with a tentative D call TRBD1 (5 bases). The germline gives CDR1 MNHEY, CDR2 SVGAGI. This CDR3 has 13 residues. Trimming stripped 6 bases from V and 3 bases from J, with 9 bases between.

The chain couples TRBV2 to TRBJ1-1, with D unresolved. Germline V gene lookup returns CDR1 SNHLY and CDR2 FYNNEI. V lost 0 bases and J 2 bases, leaving 7 bases between the germline ends. This CDR3 has 14 residues. CDR3 amino acids: CASSEARRNTEAFF. CDR3 bases: TGTGCCAGCAGTGAAGCGAGGAGAAACACTGAAGCTTTCTTT. Complete variable domain (other parts from reference TRBV2 and TRBJ1-1): EPEVTQTPSHQVTQMGQEVILRCVPISNHLYFYWYRQILGQKVEFLVSFYNNEISEKSEIFDDQFSVERPDGSNFTLKIRSTKLEDSAMYFCASSEARRNTEAFFGQGTRLTVV.

The V call is TRBV4-3, the J call TRBJ1-5, with D possibly TRBD1 on 5 matching bases. V lost 0 bases and J lost 0, with 12 bases in between. CDR3 length: 17 amino acids. The V gene's germline CDR1 is LGHNA and CDR2 YSLEER. The CDR3 coding sequence is TGCGCCAGCAGCCAAGATTGGGGCAGGGCTAGCAATCAGCCCCAGCATTTT. Its translation: CASSQDWGRASNQPQHF.

V usage is TRBV19 and J usage is TRBJ1-1; 9 bases fit TRBD1. Trimming took 7 bases from V and 9 from J; bases not matched to a gene: 9. This CDR3 contains 13 residues. Germline assignment: CDR1 LNHDA and CDR2 SQIVND (reference sequence). The chain's CDR3 is CASMDPGQGQAFF. In nucleotides, the CDR3 is TGTGCCAGTATGGATCCGGGACAGGGACAAGCTTTCTTT.

This clone has just a few counts. This chain joins TRBV11-2 and TRBJ1-2; 7 bases align to TRBD1. The CDR3 extends over 14 amino acids. The germline V gene has CDR1 SGHAT and CDR2 FQNNGV. The junction had 5 bases not matched to a gene; V was cut back by 0 bases and J by 7 bases. CDR3 protein: CASSLDRPGGGYTF. The CDR3 DNA reads TGTGCCAGCAGCTTAGATCGTCCAGGGGGTGGCTACACCTTC.

This clone came up a few times. V gene TRBV5-1 combines with J gene TRBJ1-2; TRBD1 matches 10 bases. The CDR3 contains 15 residues. J lost 8 bases, V lost 6 bases, and 13 bases had no gene match. Germline lookup yields CDR1 SGHRS and CDR2 YFSETQ. The CDR3 sequence is CASTETGGFGSGYTF. The CDR3 nucleotides are TGCGCCAGCACGGAGACAGGGGGCTTTGGTAGCGGCTACACCTTC.

The chain couples TRBV5-1 to TRBJ2-7, with 13 bases matching TRBD2. Trimming cost V 4 bases and J 2 bases; bases outside gene matches: 3. Germline assignment: CDR1 SGHRS and CDR2 YFSETQ. CDR3 length equals 15 residues. This CDR3 is CASSGGLAGPYEQYF. For the CDR3, the DNA is TGCGCCAGCAGCGGGGGACTAGCGGGACCCTACGAGCAGTACTTC.

The rearrangement links TRBV11-3 to TRBJ2-5; D perhaps matches TRBD2 (7 bases). Germline V gene data show CDR1 as SGHNT and CDR2 as YENEEA. V shed 1 base and J shed 7 bases, with 10 bases lying between them. This CDR3 is 13 amino acids long. CDR3 nucleotides: TGTGCCAGCAGCTTAGTGGGGGGGGCGACCCAGTACTTC. Translation: CASSLVGGATQYF. The variable domain in full, with the rest retrieved from reference TRBV11-3 and TRBJ2-5, is EAGVVQSPRYKIIEKKQPVAFWCNPISGHNTLYWYLQNLGQGPELLIRYENEEAVDDSQLPKDRFSAERLKGVDSTLKIQPAELGDSAVYLCASSLVGGATQYFGPGTRLLVL.

This chain joins TRBV2 and TRBJ2-3; 11 nucleotides agree with TRBD2. In germline, CDR1 is SNHLY, CDR2 FYNNEI. The CDR3 has 16 amino acids. J lost 2 bases, V lost 0 bases, and 1 base had no gene match. This CDR3 is CASSEAGLAATDTQYF. In DNA, the CDR3 is TGTGCCAGCAGTGAAGCGGGACTAGCGGCCACAGATACGCAGTATTTT.

The chain couples TRBV18 to TRBJ2-1, with TRBD2 matching 12 bases. This CDR3 has 15 amino acids. Germline V gives CDR1 KGHSH, CDR2 LQKENI. V lost 3 bases to trimming and J lost 9 bases; unmatched junction nucleotides: 6. The CDR3 sequence is CASSPLAGGHGEQFF. The DNA of the CDR3 is TGTGCCAGCTCACCTCTAGCGGGGGGGCACGGTGAGCAGTTCTTC.

This sequence joins TRBV10-3 and TRBJ2-6, with a possible D match to TRBD2 (5 bases). The length of the CDR3 is 15 residues. From germline, CDR1 is ENHRY and CDR2 SYGVKD. V lost 10 bases and J lost 4, with 17 bases in between. The CDR3 sequence is CATERGGGGANVLTF. The CDR3 nucleotides are TGTGCCACCGAGCGAGGAGGTGGAGGGGCCAACGTCCTGACTTTC.

This clone was seen a few times. V is TRBV5-8 and J is TRBJ2-7; 7 nucleotides align to TRBD2. Germline V gene sequence: CDR1 SGHTS, CDR2 YDEGEE. The V and J ends lost 0 bases and 2 bases, in that order; junction bases with no gene match: 5. CDR3 length equals 15 residues. CDR3 region: CASSLGGGDTYEQYF. The CDR3 nucleotides are TGTGCCAGCAGCTTGGGGGGAGGGGATACCTACGAGCAGTACTTC.